A selection of T cell receptor beta chains follows, all from one sample in a study of cytomegalovirus exposure and HLA in healthy donors. Profiling relied on immunoSEQ multiplex PCR, and the TCRdb table lists in-frame clones only, not all of them. The table has 150,000 to 200,000 clones, around 62% seen once; the top ten hold roughly 2.9%. Input material: PBMCs. These receptor sequences come from a man aged 35-49 years in good health and CMV-seronegative. Each CDR3 is given with its conserved first and last residue. A D gene is named only where the DNA matches it firmly. Clone size is not always given. Where it is, it says once, few, many or a class for expanded clones.

J gene	V gene	clone size	D gene	CDR3 length	CDR3 protein	CDR3 DNA
TRBJ2-7	TRBV6-6	once	TRBD2	14	CASSGGTSVYEQYF	TGTGCCAGCAGTGGGGGGACTAGCGTATACGAGCAGTACTTC
TRBJ1-5	TRBV7-9	once	-	13	CSSSMGPNQPQHF	TGTTCCAGCAGTATGGGCCCCAATCAGCCCCAGCATTTT
TRBJ1-1	TRBV6-5	-	-	14	CASSFRQENTEAFF	TGTGCCAGCAGTTTCCGACAGGAGAACACTGAAGCTTTCTTT
TRBJ1-5	TRBV2	-	TRBD1	14	CASSSGQYNQPQHF	TGTGCCAGCAGTTCGGGACAGTATAATCAGCCCCAGCATTTT
TRBJ1-6	TRBV15	-	-	17	CATSRGTASSYNSPLHF	TGTGCCACCAGCAGAGGGACAGCGAGCTCCTATAATTCACCCCTCCACTTT
TRBJ1-2	TRBV30	-	-	10	CACSSYGYTF	TGTGCCTGTTCGTCCTATGGCTACACCTTC
TRBJ2-2	TRBV12-5	-	-	14	CASGLITNTGELFF	TGTGCTAGTGGTTTGATCACGAACACCGGGGAGCTGTTTTTT
TRBJ1-2	TRBV7-3	few	-	17	CASSLKGKIIGAYGYTF	TGTGCCAGCAGCTTAAAAGGTAAAATAATTGGGGCTTATGGCTACACCTTC
TRBJ2-1	TRBV12-5	-	TRBD2	16	CASSKGLGGGSNEQFF	TGTGCTAGTTCGAAGGGGTTAGGCGGGGGTAGCAATGAGCAGTTCTTC
TRBJ1-5	TRBV4-1	few	-	15	CASSRAGTPSRPQHF	TGCGCCAGCAGCCGCGCTGGGACACCCTCTAGGCCCCAGCATTTT
TRBJ1-5	TRBV7-3	few	-	13	CASSSTAGQPQHF	TGTGCCAGCAGCTCGACAGCGGGTCAGCCCCAGCATTTT
TRBJ1-1	TRBV19	-	TRBD1	17	CASSTRDRVSSGTEAFF	TGTGCCAGTAGTACACGGGACAGGGTGTCCTCGGGGACTGAAGCTTTCTTT
TRBJ2-7	TRBV6-1	many	TRBD1	13	CASIDRDSYEQYF	TGTGCCAGCATCGACAGGGACTCCTACGAGCAGTACTTC
TRBJ2-2	TRBV2	-	-	13	CASRPTPAGELFF	TGTGCCAGCAGGCCGACTCCTGCTGGGGAGCTGTTTTTT
TRBJ1-4	TRBV19	-	-	14	CASRLGATNEKLFF	TGTGCCAGTAGACTAGGAGCAACTAATGAAAAACTGTTTTTT
TRBJ1-2	TRBV7-8	-	TRBD1	18	CASSLARRDRQRLKSYTF	TGTGCCAGCAGCTTAGCCCGACGGGACAGGCAGCGCTTGAAGAGCTACACCTTC
TRBJ2-4	TRBV19	-	-	13	CASSMDRENIQYF	TGTGCCAGTAGTATGGACAGAGAAAACATTCAGTACTTC
TRBJ2-5	TRBV6-1	-	-	15	CASSGAYSTAETQYF	TGTGCCAGCAGTGGAGCCTACAGTACGGCAGAGACCCAGTACTTC
TRBJ2-7	TRBV7-2	-	TRBD2	15	CASSGLAGGSYEQYF	TGTGCCAGCAGCGGACTAGCGGGGGGGTCCTACGAGCAGTACTTC
TRBJ2-1	TRBV4-3	-	-	15	CASSQRPAGYNEQFF	TGCGCCAGCAGCCAACGGCCCGCGGGATACAATGAGCAGTTCTTC
TRBJ2-7	TRBV6-5	few	-	15	CASSYRAGQGYEQYF	TGTGCCAGCAGTTACCGAGCGGGCCAAGGCTACGAGCAGTACTTC
TRBJ2-1	TRBV7-2	-	TRBD2	14	CASSRGLAGAEQFF	TGTGCCAGCAGCCGCGGACTAGCGGGGGCTGAGCAGTTCTTC
TRBJ2-1	TRBV7-3	-	TRBD2	15	CASSLGLAGGNEQFF	TGTGCCAGCAGCTTAGGGCTAGCGGGAGGTAATGAGCAGTTCTTC
TRBJ2-7	TRBV18	-	-	15	CASSAGRQSSYEQYF	TGTGCCAGCTCGGCGGGACGGCAAAGCTCCTACGAGCAGTACTTC
TRBJ2-7	TRBV19	few	-	17	CASSMSSIGGTNYEQYF	TGTGCCAGTAGTATGTCCAGTATAGGCGGAACGAACTACGAGCAGTACTTC
TRBJ1-1	TRBV19	-	TRBD1	14	CASSSRDRGTEAFF	TGTGCCAGTAGCTCCCGGGACAGGGGCACTGAAGCTTTCTTT
TRBJ2-1	TRBV11-2	-	TRBD1	15	CASSLAGGDYNEQFF	TGTGCCAGCAGCTTAGCAGGGGGCGACTACAATGAGCAGTTCTTC
TRBJ2-1	TRBV18	once	-	15	CASSPGSASRVWLFF	TGTGCCAGCTCCCCGGGGAGCGCGTCGAGGGTTTGGCTGTTCTTC
TRBJ2-2	TRBV4-1	-	-	15	CASSQGGALTGELFF	TGCGCCAGCAGCCAAGGCGGGGCTTTGACCGGGGAGCTGTTTTTT
TRBJ1-5	TRBV7-9	-	-	15	CASSLFRGVDQPQHF	TGTGCCAGCAGCTTATTTCGGGGAGTAGACCAGCCCCAGCATTTT
TRBJ2-6	TRBV27	-	-	17	CASVNRAKSSGANVLTF	TGTGCCAGCGTGAACAGGGCGAAATCCTCTGGGGCCAACGTCCTGACTTTC
TRBJ1-1	TRBV9	-	TRBD1	15	CASSAGTGGNTEAFF	TGTGCCAGCAGCGCAGGGACAGGCGGGAACACTGAAGCTTTCTTT
TRBJ2-1	TRBV9	-	-	18	CASSARRGGKTAHNEQFF	TGTGCCAGCAGCGCTAGACGTGGGGGGAAAACAGCCCACAATGAGCAGTTCTTC
TRBJ2-7	TRBV2	-	-	15	CASKISGGDAYEQYF	TGTGCCAGCAAGATCTCCGGCGGGGACGCCTACGAGCAGTACTTC
TRBJ2-1	TRBV7-9	-	TRBD1	17	CASSSPGTGGSRHEQFF	TGTGCCAGCAGCTCACCCGGGACAGGGGGCTCTCGGCATGAGCAGTTCTTC
TRBJ2-3	TRBV5-1	-	TRBD1	15	CASSANRGTTDTQYF	TGCGCCAGCAGCGCGAACAGGGGGACAACAGATACGCAGTATTTT
TRBJ1-5	TRBV7-9	-	-	16	CASSPKATGDYHPQHF	TGTGCCAGCAGCCCCAAGGCGACAGGTGACTATCATCCCCAGCATTTT
TRBJ2-7	TRBV19	-	TRBD1	14	CASSTRQGAYEQYF	TGTGCCAGTAGTACGAGACAGGGGGCCTACGAGCAGTACTTC
TRBJ1-5	TRBV7-2	-	-	13	CASSLFGSQPQHF	TGTGCCAGCAGCTTATTCGGTTCTCAGCCCCAGCATTTT
TRBJ2-1	TRBV11-3	-	TRBD1	14	CASSLATGYNEQFF	TGTGCCAGCAGCTTAGCGACAGGGTACAATGAGCAGTTCTTC
TRBJ2-5	TRBV9	-	TRBD1	16	CASSGPLTTGRETQYF	TGTGCCAGCAGCGGCCCTCTCACGACAGGGCGGGAGACCCAGTACTTC
TRBJ2-7	TRBV13	-	TRBD2	16	CASSLGGTSGSGEQYF	TGTGCCAGCAGCTTAGGGGGGACTAGCGGGAGCGGGGAGCAGTACTTC
TRBJ1-4	TRBV4-1	-	-	16	CASSQAGGLGNEKLFF	TGCGCCAGCAGCCAAGCAGGCGGGCTAGGAAATGAAAAACTGTTTTTT
TRBJ2-3	TRBV5-4	-	TRBD1	15	CASSLLTGETDTQYF	TGTGCCAGCAGCTTATTGACAGGGGAGACAGATACGCAGTATTTT
TRBJ1-4	TRBV7-9	-	-	15	CASSLSSLTNEKLFF	TGTGCCAGCAGCTTAAGTAGTCTGACTAATGAAAAACTGTTTTTT
TRBJ2-7	TRBV27	-	-	13	CASSFGDIYEQYF	TGTGCCAGCAGTTTTGGGGACATCTACGAGCAGTACTTC
TRBJ2-1	TRBV14	-	TRBD2	15	CASSPGLAGVVEQFF	TGTGCCAGCAGCCCCGGGCTAGCGGGAGTCGTTGAGCAGTTCTTC
TRBJ2-7	TRBV7-3	-	TRBD2	14	CASSLLAGPYEQYF	TGTGCCAGCAGCTTACTAGCGGGACCCTACGAGCAGTACTTC
TRBJ1-1	TRBV2	few	TRBD1	11	CASREGQATFF	TGTGCCAGCAGGGAGGGACAGGCAACTTTCTTT
TRBJ2-3	TRBV27	-	-	16	CASKLWGGRSTDTQYF	TGTGCCAGCAAACTATGGGGGGGGCGGAGCACAGATACGCAGTATTTT
TRBJ2-5	TRBV5-1	-	TRBD1	15	CASSSRDREQETQYF	TGCGCCAGCAGCTCAAGGGACAGGGAGCAAGAGACCCAGTACTTC
TRBJ2-2	TRBV7-9	-	TRBD2	18	CASSPPTSGGRNTGELFF	TGTGCCAGCAGCCCCCCGACTAGCGGGGGGCGGAACACCGGGGAGCTGTTTTTT
TRBJ2-5	TRBV5-6	few	TRBD1	13	CASSPGQRETQYF	TGTGCCAGCAGCCCGGGACAGCGAGAGACCCAGTACTTC
TRBJ2-7	TRBV4-2	-	TRBD2	20	CASSPLWGVGTSGPSYEQYF	TGTGCCAGCAGCCCCCTTTGGGGAGTCGGGACTAGCGGGCCCTCCTACGAGCAGTACTTC
TRBJ2-1	TRBV19	-	TRBD2	19	CASSIQLADFLNLYNEQFF	TGTGCCAGTAGTATACAACTAGCGGATTTTCTCAACTTGTACAATGAGCAGTTCTTC
TRBJ2-3	TRBV5-1	-	TRBD1	16	CASSLPPGQGTDTQYF	TGCGCCAGCAGCTTACCACCGGGACAGGGCACAGATACGCAGTATTTT
TRBJ2-5	TRBV5-1	-	TRBD1	15	CASSAGTGGGETQYF	TGCGCCAGCAGCGCCGGGACAGGGGGCGGGGAGACCCAGTACTTC
TRBJ2-1	TRBV4-2	-	TRBD2	16	CASSQVGGGTYNEQFF	TGTGCCAGCAGCCAAGTAGGCGGGGGAACCTACAATGAGCAGTTCTTC
TRBJ2-1	TRBV5-6	-	-	15	CASSLRQTAANEQFF	TGTGCCAGCAGCTTGAGGCAGACTGCCGCGAATGAGCAGTTCTTC